This T cell receptor beta chain was identified during a study of Siglec-9 on CD8 T cells in melanoma. There are 16 residues in the CDR3. V was clipped by 5 bases and J by 3 bases; unmatched bases: 7. The germline V gene has CDR1 LNHDA and CDR2 SQIVND (reference sequence). As to this clone: Its antigen is unknown.

General study findings and limits: An effector memory CD8+ subset marked by Siglec-9 reportedly appeared to gather in melanoma.

The repertoire was sequenced with immunoSEQ multiplex PCR; TCRdb's copy has only in-frame clones and lacks some. The table has about 30,000 clones, approximately 80% seen once. The clonotype originates from a human donor in good health. The chain links TRBV19 to TRBJ2-5; 12 nucleotides match TRBD2. What was sequenced was Siglec-9- CD8+ T cells sorted from blood. This CDR3 reads CASSLTSGGTKETQYF. In DNA form, the CDR3 reads TGTGCCAGTAGTCTAACTAGCGGGGGGACGAAAGAGACCCAGTACTTC.